This TCR beta chain was identified in a study of T-cell memory formation after mild COVID-19. Study conclusions and caveats: Among clones contracting day 15 to 85, CD4/CD8 was balanced, whereas later expanders leaned CD4+. Among contracting clones, CD4+ were mainly CM/EM and CD8+ enriched in EMRA. SARS-CoV-2 specificity was not confirmed for second-wave clones peaking on day 37.

Germline V gene data show CDR1 as SGHDT and CDR2 as YYEEEE. This CDR3 is built from 13 residues. With 2 bases removed from V and 6 bases from J, the gap between germline ends came to 11 bases. 5'RACE with constant-segment primers built TCRalpha and TCRbeta cDNA libraries with UMIs. TCRdb called the 5' RACE reads again in MiXCR, with one record for every CDR3 protein. Of under 300,000 distinct CDR3 sequences listed, roughly 8.2% are singletons. Regarding this clonotype: Antigen unknown.

The source material was PBMCs or a T cell subset sorted from them (not recorded which). The chain is built from TRBV5-6 and TRBJ1-1; unclear D gene. The clonotype comes from a man aged 18-30 years who had mild COVID-19 (a few samples of this study predate the infection). Cell type and time point are not known. The CDR3 protein is CASSLKGIAEAFF. Here the CDR3 DNA reads TGTGCCAGCAGCTTAAAGGGAATCGCTGAAGCTTTCTTT.